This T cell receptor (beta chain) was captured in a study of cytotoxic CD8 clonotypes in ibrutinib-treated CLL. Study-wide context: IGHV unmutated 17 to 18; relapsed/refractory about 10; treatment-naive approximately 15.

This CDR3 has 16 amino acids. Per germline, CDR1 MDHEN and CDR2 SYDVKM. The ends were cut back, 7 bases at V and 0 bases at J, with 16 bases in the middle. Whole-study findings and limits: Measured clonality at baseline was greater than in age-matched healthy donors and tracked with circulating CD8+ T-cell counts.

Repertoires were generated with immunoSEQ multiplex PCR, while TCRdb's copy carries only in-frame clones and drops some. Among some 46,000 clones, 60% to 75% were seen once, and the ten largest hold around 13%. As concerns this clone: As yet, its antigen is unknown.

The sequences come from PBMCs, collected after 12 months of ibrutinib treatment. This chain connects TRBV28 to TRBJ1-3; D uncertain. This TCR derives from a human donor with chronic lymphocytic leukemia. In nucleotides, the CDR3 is TGTGCCAGCAACGAACCGGATGGGTTCTCTGGAAACACCATATATTTT. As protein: CASNEPDGFSGNTIYF.